The entry below gives a single T cell receptor (beta chain) sequence along with its context. Its antigen is as yet unknown. This record belongs to a study of cytomegalovirus exposure and HLA in healthy donors. Across the whole study: The Caucasian-associated ancestry cluster contained 81% of the 300 to 400 genotyped donors. General study findings and limits: TCR beta sequences reportedly predicted most subjects' HLA-A and HLA-B alleles accurately. A later analysis linked a missense DCLRE1C variant to TCR beta V- and J-gene trimming. Reports indicated that the classifier achieved high specificity and sensitivity in diagnosing cytomegalovirus status.

PCR amplification relied on 60 Vbeta primers (plus 13 Jbeta primers). TCRdb's table, derived via immunoSEQ multiplex PCR, lists solely in-frame clones and lacks some. Of 150,000 to 200,000 clones in the sample, about 79% are singletons; the top ten hold about 2.3%. Sequencing input: PBMCs. The TCR comes from a woman between 45 and 65 years old in good health and CMV-seronegative.

CDR3 bases: TGCGCCAGCAGCCAAGACCCAGGGGGCTCCTATAATTCACCCCTCCACTTT. Protein product: CASSQDPGGSYNSPLHF. J is TRBJ1-6 and V is TRBV4-3, with 7 bases fitting TRBD1. The V segment lost 0 bases and the J segment 0 bases; nucleotides outside the gene matches: 2. Per germline, CDR1 LGHNA and CDR2 YSLEER. CDR3 length: 17 residues.